The 4 T cell receptor beta chains below were found in one sample sequenced in a study of human T cells and chemical hapten exposure. The time point denotes: patch test 3, about 24 weeks after DPC sensitization. This sample's treatment: therapeutic diphenylcyclopropenone sensitization with weekly scalp DPC. TCRdb processed the RACE reads anew with MiXCR; each CDR3 protein has one entry. In the table there are some 62,000 distinct CDR3 sequences, 9.5% to 11% of which are singletons. This specimen consisted of whole blood, obtained in connection with sensitization to the hapten diphenylcyclopropenone (DPC). The source is a woman between 25 and 40 years old with alopecia areata. Some clones in this sample may be carry-over from other donors' samples.

The chain recombines TRBV29-1 with TRBJ2-1; D gene ambiguous. The V gene's germline CDR1 is SQVTM and CDR2 ANQGSEA. The CDR3 length is 13 residues. Trimming removed 7 bases at V and 5 bases at J, with 15 bases between. The CDR3 reads CSGMTPPNNEQFF. In DNA form, the CDR3 reads TGCAGCGGTATGACCCCCCCCAACAATGAGCAGTTCTTC.

V gene TRBV6-5 combines with J gene TRBJ1-5; 7 bases agree with TRBD1. J lost 3 bases, V lost 5 bases, and 10 bases had no gene match. The V gene's germline CDR1 is MNHEY and CDR2 SVGAGI. The CDR3 loop spans 16 amino acids. The CDR3 loop reads CASSPAPGQFNQPQHF. The CDR3 DNA reads as TGTGCCAGCAGTCCAGCCCCGGGACAGTTCAATCAGCCCCAGCATTTT.

This clonotype was observed at least ten times. V usage is TRBV27 and J usage is TRBJ2-7, with a tentative D call TRBD2 (6 bases). Trimming pared 4 bases from V and 1 base from J, leaving 14 bases between. The CDR3 totals 15 residues. The germline V gene encodes CDR1 MNHEY and CDR2 SMNVEV (reference sequence). CDR3 DNA sequence: TGTGCCAGCAGTTCCCGGATAGGAGGGTCCTACGAGCAGTACTTC. It codes for CASSSRIGGSYEQYF.

This clonotype came up many times. The chain employs TRBV7-2 and TRBJ1-6; tentatively, D is TRBD1 (6 bases). V dropped 6 bases and J dropped 0 bases, with 9 bases sitting between them. The V gene's germline CDR1 is SGHTA and CDR2 FQGNSA. This CDR3 is built from 15 residues. DNA of the CDR3: TGTGCCAGCAGGGGAGGGGGCTCCTATAATTCACCCCTCCACTTT. Protein product: CASRGGGSYNSPLHF.